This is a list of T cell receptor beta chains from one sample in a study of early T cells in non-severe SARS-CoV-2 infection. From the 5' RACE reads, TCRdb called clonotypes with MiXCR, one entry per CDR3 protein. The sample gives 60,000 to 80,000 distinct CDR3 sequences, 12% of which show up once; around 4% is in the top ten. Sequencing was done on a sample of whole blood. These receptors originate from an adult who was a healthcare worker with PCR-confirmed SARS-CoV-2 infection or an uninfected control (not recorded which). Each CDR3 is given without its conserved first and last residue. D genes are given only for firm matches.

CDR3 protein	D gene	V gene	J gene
ASSQEWGETETQY	-	TRBV3-1	TRBJ2-5
ASSLDGTGSREQY	TRBD1	TRBV5-1	TRBJ2-7
AWTRFSGNTIY	-	TRBV30	TRBJ1-3
ASSPRKGEGADTQY	-	TRBV7-9	TRBJ2-3
ASRATPLGGNEQF	-	TRBV2	TRBJ2-1
ASSLRGQYEQY	-	TRBV7-9	TRBJ2-7
SVDGQGTEAF	-	TRBV29-1	TRBJ1-1
ASSPLSGNTGELF	-	TRBV5-1	TRBJ2-2
ASSFLAGKNTGELF	TRBD2	TRBV7-2	TRBJ2-2
ATSAASGTYNEQF	TRBD2	TRBV24-1	TRBJ2-1
ASSWARGVKTQY	-	TRBV28	TRBJ2-5
ASSLRAGNTDTQY	-	TRBV11-3	TRBJ2-3
SASRGVEAF	-	TRBV29-1	TRBJ1-1
ASSSMTVDNSPLH	-	TRBV5-1	TRBJ1-6
ASSIRPGQGAGETQY	TRBD1	TRBV6-6	TRBJ2-5
ASSPRNEQF	-	TRBV12-3/TRBV12-4	TRBJ2-1
ASSSTGGVYEQY	TRBD1	TRBV5-4	TRBJ2-7
ASSPGQGETQY	TRBD1	TRBV7-3	TRBJ2-5
ASSPGTGYAYT	TRBD1	TRBV18	TRBJ1-2
SASTSSGRNNEQF	TRBD2	TRBV20-1	TRBJ2-1
AWRPSGRRLLDTQY	TRBD2	TRBV30	TRBJ2-3
SARQGGGTEAF	-	TRBV20-1	TRBJ1-1
ASTPGLSYEQY	-	TRBV27	TRBJ2-7
ASSLGLAGGEQY	TRBD2	TRBV3-1	TRBJ2-7
SVPTGGEQY	TRBD2	TRBV29-1	TRBJ2-7
ASSAEVQDGNTQY	-	TRBV2	TRBJ2-3
ASSLIEGNTGELF	-	TRBV5-1	TRBJ2-2
ASSLGQSDTQY	-	TRBV11-2	TRBJ2-3
ASSEAHGREETQY	-	TRBV6-1	TRBJ2-5
ASSPVYEQY	-	TRBV2	TRBJ2-7
ASSLRIGAAQETQY	-	TRBV27	TRBJ2-5
ASSPSGGGTYNEQF	-	TRBV18	TRBJ2-1
ASSFYTDTQY	-	TRBV7-2	TRBJ2-3
ATSDLQGYNEQF	-	TRBV24-1	TRBJ2-1
ASSSRLVSSSEQF	-	TRBV7-8	TRBJ2-1
ASTEGTGALYGYT	TRBD1	TRBV6-1	TRBJ1-2
AIRVPVAEKSGNTIY	-	TRBV10-3	TRBJ1-3
ASSQVMSNEQF	-	TRBV3-1	TRBJ2-1
ASSQEAGGPGAQETQY	TRBD2	TRBV3-1	TRBJ2-5
ASSGVGQGARIQPQH	TRBD1	TRBV2	TRBJ1-5
ASNDGQGGTGELF	TRBD1	TRBV11-2	TRBJ2-2
ATSELTGQSPFGLH	TRBD1	TRBV15	TRBJ1-6
ASIPPSARSSYEQY	-	TRBV12-3/TRBV12-4	TRBJ2-7
ASSLRGQVMNTEAF	TRBD1	TRBV4-2	TRBJ1-1
ASSGGTEQY	-	TRBV9	TRBJ2-7
ASSRLTSGSYNEQF	TRBD2	TRBV4-1	TRBJ2-1
ASSFYWASNTGELF	-	TRBV12-3/TRBV12-4	TRBJ2-2
ASNPPDRPREQY	-	TRBV2	TRBJ2-7
ASSLEDRGLGETQY	TRBD1	TRBV7-8	TRBJ2-5
ASRDLAGVAYEQY	-	TRBV12-2	TRBJ2-7
ASSPGALRREPDTQY	-	TRBV11-2	TRBJ2-3
ASSESGGFGAF	-	TRBV6-1	TRBJ1-1
ASSPRGGSSTDTQY	-	TRBV27	TRBJ2-3
ASSPRLNTEAF	-	TRBV28	TRBJ1-1
ASSLGTASTGELF	-	TRBV5-1	TRBJ2-2
ASSGLDRARGYGYT	-	TRBV6-1	TRBJ1-2
SARTGDTEAF	TRBD1	TRBV20-1	TRBJ1-1
ASSLVAGSYNEQF	-	TRBV5-1	TRBJ2-1
ASSPRHTGDRHGYT	TRBD1	TRBV9	TRBJ1-2